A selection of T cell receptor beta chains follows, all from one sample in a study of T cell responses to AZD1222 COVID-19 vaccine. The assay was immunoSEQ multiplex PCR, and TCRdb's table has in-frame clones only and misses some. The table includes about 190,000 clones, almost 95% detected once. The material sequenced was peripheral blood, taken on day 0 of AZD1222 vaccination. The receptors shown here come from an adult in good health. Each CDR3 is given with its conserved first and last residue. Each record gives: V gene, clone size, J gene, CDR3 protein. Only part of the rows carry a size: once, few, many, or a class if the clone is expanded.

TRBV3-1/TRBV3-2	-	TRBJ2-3	CASSQDGTAGDTQYF
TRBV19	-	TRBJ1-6	CASSIEAGNSPLHF
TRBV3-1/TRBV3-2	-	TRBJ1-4	CASSLPPGTNEKLFF
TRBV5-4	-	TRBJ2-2	CASSLGGANTGELFF
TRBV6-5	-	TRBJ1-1	CASFRDNWNTEAFF
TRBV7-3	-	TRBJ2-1	CASSFVWGNEQFF
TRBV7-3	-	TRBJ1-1	CASSAGTGLEAFF
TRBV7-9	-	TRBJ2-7	CASEWSGATGSFAYEQYF
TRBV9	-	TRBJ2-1	CASSEILAPSYNEQFF
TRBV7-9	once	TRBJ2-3	CASSTPLAGGRPDTQYF
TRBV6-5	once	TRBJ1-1	CASSYAQGYEDTEAFF
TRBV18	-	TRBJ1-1	CASSPPSGVGTEAFF
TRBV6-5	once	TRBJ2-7	CASSQGVEQYF
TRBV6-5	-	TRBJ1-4	CASSSGQVGEKLFF
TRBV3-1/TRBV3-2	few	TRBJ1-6	CASSQVTQSSYNSPLHF
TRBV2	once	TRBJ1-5	CASSEGPYQPQHF
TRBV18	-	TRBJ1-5	CASSPPSGVGNQPQHF